Given below is one T cell receptor beta chain in context. With 6 bases removed from V and 4 bases from J, the gap between germline ends came to 12 bases. Looked up from germline, CDR1 is MNHEY and CDR2 is SVGAGI. CDR3 size: 13 residues. In the original workflow: Estimation of nucleated cell counts relied on the amplification of reference gene primers. The data were produced by immunoSEQ multiplex PCR, yet TCRdb's version contains in-frame clones alone and is incomplete. D and trimming come from the DNA, and the V and J calls and clone size come from that table. This sample has 150,000 or so clones, with roughly 86% found just once. The data were obtained in a study of blood T cell repertoires in COVID-19. Study as a whole: The samples span acute and convalescent COVID-19 from the United States, Italy and Spain. T cells, B-cell-depleted T cells, or PBMCs provided the cDNA or gDNA that served as material.

Source material: peripheral blood. This clonotype was sampled from a human donor with acute or convalescent COVID-19. The donor label of this sample is uncertain. J is TRBJ1-2 and V is TRBV6-5, with D tentatively TRBD1 (5 bases). The CDR3 DNA sequence: TGTGCCAGCAGCCCGGGACTGCTCTATGGCTACACCTTC. Translating gives CASSPGLLYGYTF.